This T cell receptor beta chain was found in a study of cytomegalovirus exposure and HLA in healthy donors. Study-wide points: Another analysis was done later, and it associated around 16,000 TCR beta sequences with HLA alleles at 0.05 false discovery rate. Per published reports, the classifier diagnosed cytomegalovirus status with high specificity and sensitivity. Later analysis suggested most CMV-associated TCR beta chains were HLA-restricted.

As for this clone: The antigen is undetermined.

Primers for the PCR totalled 60 Vbeta and 13 Jbeta. How the authors handled the data: Tens of millions of unique TCR beta chains, 9 million to 12 million shared, were counted in a later analysis. Method: immunoSEQ multiplex PCR; TCRdb's copy keeps in-frame clones and lacks some. The V and J calls and clone size were taken over from that table, and D and trimming were inferred from the DNA. This repertoire shows about 160,000 clones, over 75% found once; its top ten account for 0.85% to 1%. Sequencing was performed on PBMCs. The TCR sequence derives from a woman aged 45-60 years in good health and CMV-seropositive.

Here the CDR3 reads CASSPAGPNEKLFF. Written as DNA, the CDR3 is TGTGCCAGCAGTCCGGCAGGTCCTAATGAAAAACTGTTTTTT. This chain links TRBV6-6 with TRBJ1-4; D is unresolved. Germline loops: CDR1 MNHNY, CDR2 SVGAGI (reference sequence). Trimming left V 5 bases short and J 3 bases short, with 10 bases between. The CDR3 extends over 14 amino acids.